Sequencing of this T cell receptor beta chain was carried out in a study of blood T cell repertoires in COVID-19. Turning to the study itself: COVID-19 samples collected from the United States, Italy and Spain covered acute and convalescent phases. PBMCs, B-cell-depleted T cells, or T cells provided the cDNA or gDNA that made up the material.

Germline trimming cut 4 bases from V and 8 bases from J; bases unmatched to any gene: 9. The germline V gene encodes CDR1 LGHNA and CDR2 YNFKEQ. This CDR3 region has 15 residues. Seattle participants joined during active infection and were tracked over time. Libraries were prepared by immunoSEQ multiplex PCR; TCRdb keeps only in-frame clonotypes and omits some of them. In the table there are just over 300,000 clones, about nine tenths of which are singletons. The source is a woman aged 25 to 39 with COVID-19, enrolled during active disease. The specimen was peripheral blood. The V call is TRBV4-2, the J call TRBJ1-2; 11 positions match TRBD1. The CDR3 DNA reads TGTGCCAGCAGCCGAACGGGACAGGGGGAATGGGGCTACACCTTC. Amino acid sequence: CASSRTGQGEWGYTF.